The T cell receptor (beta chain) described here comes from a study of blood T cells in healthy people across ages. The second PCR ran roughly 7 to 12 cycles with a sample-barcoded 5' primer and J-beta primers. Each CDR3 protein gets one entry after TCRdb re-called the 5' RACE reads with MiXCR. The data show 1,500,000 or so distinct CDR3 sequences, about 42% seen once. Overall study findings and caveats: It was the long-lived donors that had more naive CD4+ cells and higher diversity than aged donors. Strong correlation was found linking TCR beta diversity to naive T cell percentage.

With V trimmed by 6 bases and J by 7 bases, 8 bases remained unmatched. Germline-derived CDR1 and CDR2 are SGHTA and FQGNSA. The CDR3 runs 15 residues. Remarks on this clonotype: Its antigen remains unidentified.

The rearrangement joins TRBV7-2 to TRBJ2-1; 11 bases are shared with TRBD2. Sequenced sample: blood. The sequence was collected from a woman in her late teens or twenties in good health. Written as DNA, the CDR3 is TGTGCCAGCAGGTCTAGCGGGGGGATCACTAATGAGCAGTTCTTC. Its protein is CASRSSGGITNEQFF.